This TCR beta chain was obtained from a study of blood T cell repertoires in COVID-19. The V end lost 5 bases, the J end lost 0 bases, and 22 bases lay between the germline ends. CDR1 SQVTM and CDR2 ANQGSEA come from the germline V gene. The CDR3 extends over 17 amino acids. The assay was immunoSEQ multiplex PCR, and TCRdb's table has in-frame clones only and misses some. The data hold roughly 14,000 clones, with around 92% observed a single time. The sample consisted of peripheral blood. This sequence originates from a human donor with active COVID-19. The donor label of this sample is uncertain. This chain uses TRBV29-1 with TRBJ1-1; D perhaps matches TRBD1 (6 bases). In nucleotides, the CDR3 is TGCAGCGTTTACGGATTTAATGGGGGCTTAGTGAACACTGAAGCTTTCTTT. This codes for CSVYGFNGGLVNTEAFF.